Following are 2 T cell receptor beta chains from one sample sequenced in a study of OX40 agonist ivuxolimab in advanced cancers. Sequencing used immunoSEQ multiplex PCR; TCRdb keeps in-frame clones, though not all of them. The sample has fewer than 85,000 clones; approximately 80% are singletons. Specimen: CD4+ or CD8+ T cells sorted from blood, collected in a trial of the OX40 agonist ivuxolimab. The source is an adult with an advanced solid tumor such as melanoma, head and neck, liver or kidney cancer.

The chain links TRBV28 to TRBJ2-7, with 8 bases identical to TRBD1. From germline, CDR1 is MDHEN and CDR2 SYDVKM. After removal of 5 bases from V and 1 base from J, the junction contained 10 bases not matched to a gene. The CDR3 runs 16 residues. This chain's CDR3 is CASSQMIGQGSYEQYF. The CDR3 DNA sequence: TGTGCCAGCAGTCAAATGATCGGACAGGGTTCCTACGAGCAGTACTTC.

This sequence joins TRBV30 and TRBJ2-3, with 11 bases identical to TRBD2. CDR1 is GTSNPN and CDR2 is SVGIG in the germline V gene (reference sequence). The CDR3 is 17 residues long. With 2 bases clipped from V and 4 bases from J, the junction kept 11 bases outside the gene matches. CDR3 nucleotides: TGTGCCTGGAGTCCCTCTGGACTAGCGGGCATCTCAGATACGCAGTATTTT. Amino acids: CAWSPSGLAGISDTQYF.